This T cell receptor beta chain stems from a study of T-cell reconstitution after alpha-beta-depleted transplantation in children. Germline V gene data show CDR1 as SGHTA and CDR2 as FQGNSA. The CDR3 length is 12 residues. As it was prepared, the TCRbeta library received unique molecular identifiers. TCRdb re-derived calls from the PCR reads in MiXCR, one entry per CDR3 protein. The sample has about 230,000 distinct CDR3 sequences; approximately 12% are singletons. In the case of this clonotype: A read error may account for a junction end that differs from germline.

The TCR originated in a human donor who donated a stem cell graft to a child with acute lymphoblastic leukemia. V is TRBV7-2 and J is TRBJ2-4, with unresolved D. The sample consisted of PBMCs from the stem cell graft donor, taken from the stem cell graft. CDR3 nucleotides: TGTGCCAGCAGCTTAGTCACAAACAGTCAGTACTTC. Its translation is CASSLVTNSQYF.